These 4 T cell receptor beta chains originate from one sample sequenced in a study of long-term antiretroviral therapy in people with HIV (dated by TCRdb to between 2021 and 2022). The immunoSEQ hsTCRB v3.0 assay was used at survey level resolution to sequence the TRB variable region. What TCRdb holds here is the immuneACCESS table cut down to in-frame rearrangements. Part of the clones is not present; checked against another copy, under half of the missing clones reflect an unresolved V gene, and the others are unexplained. This sample gives about 50,000 clones in total; 84% of them show up just once. Approximately 3% of the sample belongs to the ten largest clones. Specimen: unsorted PBMCs, collected 0.8 years after starting antiretroviral therapy. These receptors came from a woman between 18 and 29 years old with HIV.

For the CDR3, the DNA is TGTGCCAGCAGGCGGGAGGGGGAGACCGGGGAGCTGTTTTTT. This gives the protein CASRREGETGELFF. The chain uses TRBV6-5 and TRBJ2-2, with TRBD2 matching 9 bases. J lost 5 bases, V lost 6 bases, and 4 bases had no gene match. The CDR3 is 14 amino acids. CDR1 is MNHEY, CDR2 SVGAGI, per germline.

This chain joins TRBV6-5 and TRBJ1-2, with 10 bases matching TRBD1. CDR3 size: 14 residues. In germline, CDR1 is MNHEY, CDR2 SVGAGI. Trimming cost V 4 bases and J 7 bases; bases outside gene matches: 6. CDR3 nucleotide sequence: TGTGCCAGCAGTTTCGGACAGGGGGGGGTTGGCTACACCTTC. This gives the protein CASSFGQGGVGYTF.

This chain connects TRBV5-3 to TRBJ2-5; maybe TRBD2 (5 bases). TRBV5-3 is labeled an ORF, and its function is uncertain. The CDR3 is made up of 13 amino acids. Trimming cost V 8 bases and J 4 bases, with 15 bases left between them. The DNA of the CDR3 is TGTGCCAGGGGAGTAGCAGGTTCAGAGACCCAGTACTTC. This encodes CARGVAGSETQYF.

Only a few counts were recorded for this clone. The chain joins TRBV27 to TRBJ1-3; D is uncertain. V lost 6 bases, J lost 4 bases, and 4 bases lay in between. The CDR3 contains 11 residues. Germline V gene data show CDR1 as MNHEY and CDR2 as SMNVEV (reference sequence). In nucleotides, the CDR3 is TGTGCCAGCAGCGACGGAAACACCATATATTTT. It specifies CASSDGNTIYF.